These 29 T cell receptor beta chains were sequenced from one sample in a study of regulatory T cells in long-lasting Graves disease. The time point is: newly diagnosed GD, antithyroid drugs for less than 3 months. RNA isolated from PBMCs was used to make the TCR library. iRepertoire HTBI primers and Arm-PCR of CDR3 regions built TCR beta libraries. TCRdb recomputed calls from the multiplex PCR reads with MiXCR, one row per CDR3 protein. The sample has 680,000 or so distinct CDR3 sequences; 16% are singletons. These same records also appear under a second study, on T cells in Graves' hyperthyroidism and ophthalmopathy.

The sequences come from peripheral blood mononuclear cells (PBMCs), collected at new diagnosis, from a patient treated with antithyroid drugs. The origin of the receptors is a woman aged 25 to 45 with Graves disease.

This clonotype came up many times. CDR3 coding DNA: TGCAGTGCCCGAGAATGGAATAATGAAAAACTGTTTTTT. It encodes CSAREWNNEKLFF. The gene calls are TRBV20-1 and TRBJ1-4, with D uncertain. CDR3 size: 13 residues. CDR1 and CDR2 from the germline V gene are DFQATT and SNEGSKA (reference sequence). Trimming took off 6 bases at V and 4 bases at J, with 12 bases between the two ends.

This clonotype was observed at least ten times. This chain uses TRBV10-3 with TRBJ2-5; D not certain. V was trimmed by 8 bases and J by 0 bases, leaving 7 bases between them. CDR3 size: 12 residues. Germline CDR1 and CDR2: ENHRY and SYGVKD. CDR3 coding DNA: TGTGCCATCGCCGGCTACCAAGAGACCCAGTACTTC. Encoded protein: CAIAGYQETQYF.

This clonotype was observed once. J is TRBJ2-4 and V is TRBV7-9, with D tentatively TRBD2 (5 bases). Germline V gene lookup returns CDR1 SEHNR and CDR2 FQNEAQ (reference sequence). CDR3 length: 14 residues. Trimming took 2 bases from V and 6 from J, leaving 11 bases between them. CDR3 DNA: TGTGCCAGCAGCTTACAAAATGGACTAAACATTCAGTACTTC. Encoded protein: CASSLQNGLNIQYF.

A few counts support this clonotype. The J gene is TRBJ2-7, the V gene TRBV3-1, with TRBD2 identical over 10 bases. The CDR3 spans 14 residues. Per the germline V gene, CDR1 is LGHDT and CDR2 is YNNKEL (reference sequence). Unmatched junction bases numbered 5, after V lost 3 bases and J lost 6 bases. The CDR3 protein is CASSQSGRASEQYF. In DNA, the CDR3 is TGTGCCAGCAGCCAGAGCGGGAGGGCCAGCGAGCAGTACTTC.

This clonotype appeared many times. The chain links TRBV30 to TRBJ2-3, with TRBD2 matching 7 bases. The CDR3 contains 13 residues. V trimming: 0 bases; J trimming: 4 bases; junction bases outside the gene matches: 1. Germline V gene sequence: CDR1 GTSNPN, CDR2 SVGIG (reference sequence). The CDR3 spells CAWSVRGADTQYF. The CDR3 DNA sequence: TGTGCCTGGAGTGTACGGGGGGCAGATACGCAGTATTTT.

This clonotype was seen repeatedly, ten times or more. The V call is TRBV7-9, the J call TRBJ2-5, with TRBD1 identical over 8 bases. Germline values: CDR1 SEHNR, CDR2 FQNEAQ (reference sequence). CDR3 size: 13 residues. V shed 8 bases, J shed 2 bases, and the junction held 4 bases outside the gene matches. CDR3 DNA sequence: TGTGCCAGCCGGGACAGGAGTCAAGAGACCCAGTACTTC. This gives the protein CASRDRSQETQYF.

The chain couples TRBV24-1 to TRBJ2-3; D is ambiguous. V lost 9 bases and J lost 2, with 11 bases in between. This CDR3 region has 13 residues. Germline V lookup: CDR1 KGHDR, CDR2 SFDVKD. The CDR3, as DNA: TGTGCCACCCGCGAGCCCTTCACAGATACGCAGTATTTT. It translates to CATREPFTDTQYF.

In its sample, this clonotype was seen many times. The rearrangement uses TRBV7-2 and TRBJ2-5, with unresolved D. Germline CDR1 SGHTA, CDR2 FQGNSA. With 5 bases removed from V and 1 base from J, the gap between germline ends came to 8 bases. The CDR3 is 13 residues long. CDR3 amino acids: CASSISVQETQYF. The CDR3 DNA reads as TGTGCCAGCAGCATAAGCGTCCAAGAGACCCAGTACTTC.

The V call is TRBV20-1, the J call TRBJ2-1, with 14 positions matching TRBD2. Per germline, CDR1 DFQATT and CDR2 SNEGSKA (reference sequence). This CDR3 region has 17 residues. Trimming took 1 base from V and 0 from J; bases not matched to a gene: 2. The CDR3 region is CSARGGLAGGSYNEQFF. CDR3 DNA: TGCAGTGCTAGAGGTGGACTAGCGGGAGGCTCCTACAATGAGCAGTTCTTC.

The CDR3 DNA follows: TGTGCCAGCTCACCACCGTTGGAGTACAATGAGCAGTTCTTC. This codes for CASSPPLEYNEQFF. The chain is built from TRBV18 and TRBJ2-1; D is undetermined. Germline lookup yields CDR1 KGHSH and CDR2 LQKENI. The CDR3 sequence is 14 residues long. V was cut by 0 bases and J by 4 bases, with 7 bases left in between.

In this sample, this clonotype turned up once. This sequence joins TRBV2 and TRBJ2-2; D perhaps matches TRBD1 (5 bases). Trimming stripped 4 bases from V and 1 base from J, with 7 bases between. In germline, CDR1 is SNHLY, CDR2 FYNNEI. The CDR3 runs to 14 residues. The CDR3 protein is CASSARVNTGELFF. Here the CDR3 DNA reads TGTGCCAGCAGTGCCAGGGTGAACACCGGGGAGCTGTTTTTT.

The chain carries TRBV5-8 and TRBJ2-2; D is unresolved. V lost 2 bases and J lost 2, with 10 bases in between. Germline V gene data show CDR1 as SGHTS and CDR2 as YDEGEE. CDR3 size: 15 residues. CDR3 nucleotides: TGTGCCAGCAGCTTAAGTTCCAGAAACACCGGGGAGCTGTTTTTT. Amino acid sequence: CASSLSSRNTGELFF.

The CDR3 DNA reads as TGCGCCAGCAGCTTGCAGCCGTACGAGCAGTACTTC. It is translated as CASSLQPYEQYF. V and J are TRBV5-1 and TRBJ2-7; no clear D. Trimming took 1 base from V and 4 from J, leaving 6 bases between them. This CDR3 spans 12 amino acids. Germline lookup yields CDR1 SGHRS and CDR2 YFSETQ. The whole variable domain, filled in from reference TRBV5-1 and TRBJ2-7, reads KAGVTQTPRYLIKTRGQQVTLSCSPISGHRSVSWYQQTPGQGLQFLFEYFSETQRNKGNFPGRFSGRQFSNSRSEMNVSTLELGDSALYLCASSLQPYEQYFGPGTRLTVT.

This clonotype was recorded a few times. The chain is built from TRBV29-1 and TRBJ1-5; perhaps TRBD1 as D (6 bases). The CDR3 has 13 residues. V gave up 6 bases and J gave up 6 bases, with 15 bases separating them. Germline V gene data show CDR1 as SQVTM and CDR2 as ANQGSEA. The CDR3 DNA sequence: TGCAGCGTCCGTCGGGGGGCCGGTCAGCCCCAGCATTTT. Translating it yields CSVRRGAGQPQHF.

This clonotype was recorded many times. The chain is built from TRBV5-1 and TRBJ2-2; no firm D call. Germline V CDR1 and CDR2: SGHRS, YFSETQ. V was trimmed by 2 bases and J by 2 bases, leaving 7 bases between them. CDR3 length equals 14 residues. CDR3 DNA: TGCGCCAGCAGCTTAGGCCACAACACCGGGGAGCTGTTTTTT. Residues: CASSLGHNTGELFF.

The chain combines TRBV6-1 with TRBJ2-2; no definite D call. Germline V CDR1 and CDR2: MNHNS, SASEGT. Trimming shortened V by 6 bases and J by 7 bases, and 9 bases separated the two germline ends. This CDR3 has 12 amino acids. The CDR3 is CASSRPGGELFF. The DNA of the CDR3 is TGTGCCAGCAGCCGTCCCGGCGGGGAGCTGTTTTTT.

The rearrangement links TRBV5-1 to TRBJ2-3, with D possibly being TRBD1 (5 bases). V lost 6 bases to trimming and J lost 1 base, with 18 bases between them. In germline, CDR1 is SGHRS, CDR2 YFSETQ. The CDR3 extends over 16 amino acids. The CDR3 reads CASTTVVGVGTDTQYF. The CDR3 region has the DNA TGCGCCAGCACCACAGTGGTAGGGGTGGGCACAGATACGCAGTATTTT.

The CDR3 sequence: CASSHRPNRGLREQYF. The CDR3 DNA sequence: TGTGCCAGCAGCCATCGGCCTAACAGGGGGCTTAGGGAGCAGTACTTC. The chain has TRBV11-2 and TRBJ2-7; 9 bases agree with TRBD1. This CDR3 is built from 16 residues. Germline V gives CDR1 SGHAT, CDR2 FQNNGV. V trimming: 5 bases; J trimming: 7 bases; junction bases outside the gene matches: 15. The complete variable domain, with remaining parts taken from reference TRBV11-2 and TRBJ2-7, reads EAGVAQSPRYKIIEKRQSVAFWCNPISGHATLYWYQQILGQGPKLLIQFQNNGVVDDSQLPKDRFSAERLKGVDSTLKIQPAKLEDSAVYLCASSHRPNRGLREQYFGPGTRLTVT.

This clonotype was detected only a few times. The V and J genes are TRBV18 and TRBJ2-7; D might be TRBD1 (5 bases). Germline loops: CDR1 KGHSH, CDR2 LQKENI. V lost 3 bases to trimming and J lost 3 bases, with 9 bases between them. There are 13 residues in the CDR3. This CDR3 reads CASSPSRDYEQYF. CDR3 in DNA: TGTGCCAGCTCACCCTCCAGGGACTACGAGCAGTACTTC.

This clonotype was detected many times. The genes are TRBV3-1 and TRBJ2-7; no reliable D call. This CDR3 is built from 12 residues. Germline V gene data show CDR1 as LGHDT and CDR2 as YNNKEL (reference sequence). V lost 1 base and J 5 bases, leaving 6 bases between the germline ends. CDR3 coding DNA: TGTGCCAGCAGCCAAGTCAAGGACGAGCAGTACTTC. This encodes CASSQVKDEQYF.

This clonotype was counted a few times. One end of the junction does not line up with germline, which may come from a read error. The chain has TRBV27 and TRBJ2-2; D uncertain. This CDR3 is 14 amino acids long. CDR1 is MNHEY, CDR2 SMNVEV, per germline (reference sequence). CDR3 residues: CDSSFGTRTGELFF. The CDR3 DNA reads TGTGACAGCAGTTTCGGTACACGCACCGGGGAGCTGTTTTTT.

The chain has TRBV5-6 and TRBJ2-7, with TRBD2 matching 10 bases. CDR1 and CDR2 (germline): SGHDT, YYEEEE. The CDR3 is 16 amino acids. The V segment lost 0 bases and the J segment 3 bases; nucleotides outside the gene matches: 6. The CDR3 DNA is TGTGCCAGCAGCTTGGCCCTAGCGGGAGCGGGCTACGAGCAGTACTTC. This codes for CASSLALAGAGYEQYF.

The chain's CDR3 is CASSVGETGGYNEQFF. CDR3 nucleotides: TGTGCCAGCAGCGTAGGCGAGACAGGGGGTTACAATGAGCAGTTCTTC. The rearrangement uses TRBV9 and TRBJ2-1, with 9 bases fitting TRBD1. Germline CDR1 reads SGDLS; CDR2 reads YYNGEE. The CDR3 runs to 16 residues. The V segment lost 0 bases and the J segment 4 bases; nucleotides outside the gene matches: 5.

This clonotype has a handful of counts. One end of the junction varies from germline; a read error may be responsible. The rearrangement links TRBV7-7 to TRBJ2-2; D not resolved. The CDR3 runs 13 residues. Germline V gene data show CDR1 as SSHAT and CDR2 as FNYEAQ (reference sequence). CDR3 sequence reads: CASSPIDTGELFF. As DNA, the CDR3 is TGTGCTAGCAGCCCCATCGACACCGGGGAGCTGTTTTTT.

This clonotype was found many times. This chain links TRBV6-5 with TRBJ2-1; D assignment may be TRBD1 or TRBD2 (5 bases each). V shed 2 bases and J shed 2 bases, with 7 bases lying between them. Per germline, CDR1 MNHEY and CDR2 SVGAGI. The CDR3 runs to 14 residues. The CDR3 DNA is TGTGCCAGCAGTTACACGGGGCCCTACAATGAGCAGTTCTTC. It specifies CASSYTGPYNEQFF.

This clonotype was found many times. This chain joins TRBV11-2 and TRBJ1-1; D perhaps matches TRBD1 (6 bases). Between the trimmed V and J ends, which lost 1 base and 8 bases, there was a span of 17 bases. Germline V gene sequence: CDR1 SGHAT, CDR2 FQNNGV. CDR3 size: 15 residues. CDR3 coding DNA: TGTGCCAGCAGCTTAGTTGGGGGCCTTCTCGTGGAAGCTTTCTTT. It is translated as CASSLVGGLLVEAFF.

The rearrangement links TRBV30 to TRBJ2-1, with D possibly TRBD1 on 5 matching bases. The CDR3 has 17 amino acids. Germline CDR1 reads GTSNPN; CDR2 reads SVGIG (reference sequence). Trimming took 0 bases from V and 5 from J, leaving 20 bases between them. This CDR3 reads CAWSVLPPGSRDNEQFF. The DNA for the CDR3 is TGTGCCTGGAGTGTACTTCCCCCAGGGTCCAGAGACAATGAGCAGTTCTTC.

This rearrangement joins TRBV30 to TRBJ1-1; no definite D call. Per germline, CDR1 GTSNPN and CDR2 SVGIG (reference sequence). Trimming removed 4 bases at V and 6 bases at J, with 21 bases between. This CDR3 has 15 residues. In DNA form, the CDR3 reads TGTGCCTGGAAGCCGGGTAACGCGTTTGGGGCTGAAGCTTTCTTT. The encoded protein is CAWKPGNAFGAEAFF.

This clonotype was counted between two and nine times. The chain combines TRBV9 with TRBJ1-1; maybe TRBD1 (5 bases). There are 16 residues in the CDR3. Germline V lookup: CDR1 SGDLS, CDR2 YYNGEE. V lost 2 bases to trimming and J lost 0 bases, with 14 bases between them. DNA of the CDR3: TGTGCCAGCAGCGTTACAGGATTGACGATGAACACTGAAGCTTTCTTT. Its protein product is CASSVTGLTMNTEAFF.